This T cell receptor beta chain stems from a study of radiotherapy plus CTLA-4 blockade in lung cancer (dated by TCRdb to 2016 to 2019). About the investigation overall: Among enrolled patients, around 18% had an objective response and 30% to 40% reached disease control. Points the paper makes about the study in general: Increased serum interferon-beta after radiation, together with early dynamic changes in blood T cell clones, were reported to be the strongest predictors of response. After treatment with radiotherapy and ipilimumab, TCR clones that originated in tumors expanded in peripheral blood.

In this study, focal radiation therapy paired with CTLA-4 blockade (ipilimumab) was tested in patients who had chemo-refractory metastatic non-small-cell lung cancer. This clone was seen a handful of times. It has no known antigen specificity. The sample holds no much larger clone one base away, and base qualities are not on file. The protocol used for the library was the immunoSEQ multiplex PCR assay. TCRdb provides this immuneACCESS table in a form limited to in-frame rearrangements. Some clones are lacking; in checked studies, under half of them reflect an unresolved V gene, and why the rest are absent is not known. The sample contains about 110,000 clones, roughly 84% of them found a single time. The leading ten clones occupy over 2% of the sample. The germline V gene provides CDR1 SGHRS and CDR2 YFSETQ. V and J lose 4 bases and 5 bases, and a span of 16 bases separates them. Measured from the cysteine to the phenylalanine, the CDR3 is 14 residues long. Only the CDR3 part of the read is kept: 42 bases, read in frame from the first base.

The TCR sequence derives from a human donor with non-small cell lung cancer that progressed on radiotherapy plus ipilimumab. Some clones in this sample may be carry-over from other donors' samples. The sequencing used peripheral blood, collected from a patient treated with radiotherapy plus ipilimumab. This sequence uses TRBV5-1 and TRBJ2-7; the D region possibly corresponds to TRBD2 (5 bases align). Read as DNA, the sequence is TGCGCCAGCAGCCCCGGATCCTACGGGGACGAGCAGTACTTC. It is translated as CASSPGSYGDEQYF.